The present TCR beta chain was sequenced within a study of T-cell memory formation after mild COVID-19. The CDR3 runs to 18 residues. Germline V lookup: CDR1 GTSNPN, CDR2 SVGIG (reference sequence). V lost 0 bases and J lost 1; bases outside the gene matches: 8. In TCRdb, the 5' RACE reads were re-called with MiXCR into one record per CDR3 protein. The data contain 200,000 to 250,000 distinct CDR3 sequences, 15% of them singletons. This clonotype came up a few times. The genes are TRBV30 and TRBJ2-4; 11 bases align to TRBD2. The origin of this receptor is an adult woman who had mild COVID-19 (a few samples of this study predate the infection). Cell type and time point are not known. The sequencing input was PBMCs or a T cell subset sorted from them (not recorded which). The CDR3 region is CAWSVPRTSGRAKNIQYF. The CDR3 coding sequence is TGTGCCTGGAGTGTACCCCGGACTAGCGGGCGGGCCAAAAACATTCAGTACTTC.